Detailed here is one T cell receptor (beta chain). The table lists this clone with a count of one. Its recognized antigen is unknown. Within one base of it there is no much larger clone, and no base qualities were kept. Each collaborating institution followed its own protocols to collect whole blood in K2EDTA tubes. For TCRbeta analysis, collaborators shipped samples in one of three forms: frozen whole blood, isolated PBMCs, or DNA extracted from either of those sample types. This record comes from a study of blood T cell repertoires in COVID-19 (dated by TCRdb to 2020 to 2022). Regarding the research as a whole: Samples covering the acute and convalescent phases of COVID-19 were provided by collaborators in the United States, Italy and Spain. The repertoires were released in a freely available public database intended as a resource for research on the immune response to SARS-CoV-2. Samples were obtained from the ongoing ImmuneRACE study (first 160 participants) and from over a thousand subjects provided by 6 global collaborators. The material from the prospective study consisted of cDNA or gDNA derived from T cells, B-cell-depleted T cells, or PBMCs. Where available, HLA class I and class II types were obtained from metadata supplied by the sample provider rather than from assay-based typing. The dataset comprised deeply sampled blood TCRbeta repertoires from subjects exposed to, actively infected with, or recovered from COVID-19. A de-identified subject ID, COVID-19 status, age in years and sex were almost always included in the sample metadata. Study-level results and caveats: The amount of clinical and demographic metadata varied by source and participant and was provided uncurated.

The immunoSEQ Assay, a bias-controlled multiplex PCR, was used to amplify TCRbeta CDR3 regions from genomic DNA. As for how the authors treated the data: Within the assay, amplification of reference gene primers was used to estimate how many nucleated cells each sample contained. To quantify the absolute abundance of each unique TCRbeta CDR3 rearrangement, sequence reads were collapsed and filtered. For each sample, productive Simpson clonality was calculated as the square root of Simpson's diversity index across productive rearrangements. In TCRdb, the immuneACCESS table is reduced to in-frame sequences with V and J assigned. These tables do not hold every clone; where another copy was compared, an unresolved V gene accounts for under half, and the others remain unexplained. The V and J calls and the clone size are those of that table, but D and trimming were determined from the DNA. For this sample there are more than 300,000 clones; about 86% appear just once. 0.95% to 1.5% of the sample belongs to the ten largest clones.

Taken from cysteine to phenylalanine, the CDR3 has 16 residues. The retained sequence is limited to the CDR3, 48 bases, with the frame set at the first base. From V the trimming removes 2 bases and from J it removes 6 bases, while the gene matches leave 11 bases of the junction unaccounted for. From a lookup of the germline V gene, CDR1 and CDR2 are SGHTA and FQGNSA. This sequence originates from a woman in her fifties or sixties with acute or convalescent COVID-19. The V gene is TRBV7-2 and the J gene is TRBJ1-2; 8 central nucleotides agree with TRBD1. The sequenced material came from peripheral blood. CDR3 sequence: CASSLRGGDRGDGYTF. The DNA reads as follows: TGTGCCAGCAGCTTACGAGGTGGAGACAGGGGTGATGGCTACACCTTC.